The 27 T cell receptor beta chains below were found in one sample sequenced in a study of T cell repertoires in cytomegalovirus infection. No antigen has been assigned to these receptors. A single record per CDR3 protein comes from TCRdb applying MiXCR to the reads. The data show about 920,000 distinct CDR3 sequences, roughly 30% seen once. The sequencing used cultured CD8+ T cells from PBMCs, collected from culture after CMV antigen stimulation. These TCRs come from a human donor in good health (CMV status not recorded). Some clones in this sample may be carry-over from other donors' samples.

V gene TRBV19 combines with J gene TRBJ1-6, with TRBD1 matching 8 bases. Trimming at V came to 7 bases and at J to 5 bases, leaving 7 bases not matched to a gene. CDR1 and CDR2 (germline): LNHDA, SQIVND (reference sequence). This CDR3 is 15 amino acids long. The CDR3 is CASKTGGTNNSPLHF. CDR3 DNA sequence: TGTGCCAGTAAAACAGGGGGAACCAATAATTCACCCCTCCACTTT.

This clonotype was seen once. V gene TRBV7-6 combines with J gene TRBJ2-5; tentatively, D is TRBD1 or TRBD2 (6 bases each). Trimming stripped 1 base from V and 5 bases from J, with 23 bases between. CDR1 SGHVS and CDR2 FNYEAQ come from the germline V gene. The CDR3 totals 18 residues. The CDR3 region is CASSLVGAGPLPGETQYF. The CDR3 DNA reads TGTGCCAGCAGCTTAGTGGGGGCGGGGCCCCTCCCGGGGGAGACCCAGTACTTC.

The V gene is TRBV29-1, the J gene TRBJ2-1; 14 bases are shared with TRBD2. After removal of 3 bases from V and 6 bases from J, the junction contained 1 base not matched to a gene. CDR1 is SQVTM, CDR2 ANQGSEA, per germline. The CDR3 loop spans 14 amino acids. CDR3 sequence: CSVEGLAGANEQFF. The CDR3 nucleotides are TGCAGCGTTGAGGGACTAGCGGGGGCCAATGAGCAGTTCTTC.

This sequence joins TRBV5-5 and TRBJ1-5; D gene ambiguous. V dropped 0 bases and J dropped 7 bases, with 8 bases sitting between them. Looked up from germline, CDR1 is SGHKS and CDR2 is YYEKEE (reference sequence). The CDR3 contains 13 residues. CDR3 loop: CASSLGDKQPQHF. The CDR3, as DNA: TGTGCCAGCAGCTTGGGAGACAAGCAGCCCCAGCATTTT.

In this sample, this clonotype turned up a few times. The gene calls are TRBV29-1 and TRBJ2-1; 11 bases fit TRBD1. V shed 6 bases and J 0 bases; nucleotides not matched to a gene: 7. The CDR3 has 16 residues. In germline, CDR1 is SQVTM, CDR2 ANQGSEA. Written as DNA, the CDR3 is TGCAGCGTCCCTCGGACAGGGGGCGGCTCCTACAATGAGCAGTTCTTC. It encodes CSVPRTGGGSYNEQFF.

This clonotype was recorded a few times. The genes are TRBV7-3 and TRBJ1-5; D is ambiguous. This CDR3 is 14 amino acids long. Germline CDR1 SGHTA, CDR2 FQGTGA. V lost 7 bases to trimming and J lost 6 bases, with 16 bases between them. CDR3 DNA: TGTGCCAGCACCTCTTCTGGGAGTAGTCAGCCCCAGCATTTT. Protein product: CASTSSGSSQPQHF.

This clonotype was detected many times. V usage is TRBV7-2 and J usage is TRBJ2-1; possibly TRBD1 for D (6 bases). The CDR3 consists of 12 residues. The germline V gene has CDR1 SGHTA and CDR2 FQGNSA. Trimming left V 2 bases short and J 9 bases short, with 8 bases between. The CDR3 bases are TGTGCCAGCAGCTTACAGGGGACTGAGCAGTTCTTC. Translation: CASSLQGTEQFF.

This clonotype was recorded a few times. CDR3 nucleotide sequence: TGTGCCAGCAGCTTGAGGCAGGAGATCTCTAACTATGGCTACACCTTC. Amino acid sequence: CASSLRQEISNYGYTF. The rearrangement joins TRBV5-4 to TRBJ1-2; D gene ambiguous. Trimming shortened V by 1 base and J by 0 bases, and 13 bases separated the two germline ends. The CDR3 extends over 16 amino acids. Looked up from germline, CDR1 is SGHNT and CDR2 is YYREEE (reference sequence).

The chain couples TRBV7-6 to TRBJ2-1; D gene ambiguous. The CDR3 totals 14 residues. V lost 2 bases, J lost 8 bases, and 13 bases lay in between. The germline gives CDR1 SGHVS, CDR2 FNYEAQ. CDR3 loop: CASSLSRIGHEQFF. In DNA form, the CDR3 reads TGTGCCAGCAGCTTATCGAGGATAGGGCATGAGCAGTTCTTC.

This clonotype has more than one count but fewer than ten. V and J are TRBV2 and TRBJ2-2, with D unresolved. V shed 4 bases and J shed 4 bases, with 10 bases lying between them. Germline CDR1 and CDR2: SNHLY and FYNNEI. CDR3 length equals 14 residues. For the CDR3, the DNA is TGTGCCAGCAGTGCCCTTAGGAGCACCGGGGAGCTGTTTTTT. This gives the protein CASSALRSTGELFF.

At least ten counts were recorded for this clonotype. The rearrangement links TRBV7-8 to TRBJ2-3; TRBD2 matches 9 bases. The CDR3 is 18 residues long. Germline trimming cut 1 base from V and 4 bases from J; bases unmatched to any gene: 12. Germline loops: CDR1 SGHVS, CDR2 FQNEAQ. CDR3 sequence (DNA): TGTGCCAGCAGCTTAGGAGCGGGGGGCCCCCTCGGCCCAGATACGCAGTATTTT. This gives the protein CASSLGAGGPLGPDTQYF.

The table lists this clonotype with a few counts. The chain is built from TRBV2 and TRBJ1-6, with TRBD1 matching over 10 bases. V dropped 8 bases and J dropped 5; count of bases not matched to a gene: 3. CDR1 SNHLY and CDR2 FYNNEI come from the germline V gene. CDR3 length equals 14 residues. The CDR3 nucleotides read TGTGCCAGCTGGGACAGGGGCCATAATTCACCCCTCCACTTT. Amino acid sequence: CASWDRGHNSPLHF. Full variable domain (outside the CDR3, taken from reference TRBV2 and TRBJ1-6): EPEVTQTPSHQVTQMGQEVILRCVPISNHLYFYWYRQILGQKVEFLVSFYNNEISEKSEIFDDQFSVERPDGSNFTLKIRSTKLEDSAMYFCASWDRGHNSPLHFGNGTRLTVT.

Note on this clonotype: This may be a read error: a much more frequent sequence differs by one nucleotide. The rearrangement uses TRBV6-2 or TRBV6-3 and TRBJ2-1, with TRBD2 identical over 7 bases. This CDR3 comprises 18 residues. Germline lookup yields CDR1 MNHEY and CDR2 SVGEGT. The CDR3 reads CTSSSPFRQRGTNNEQFF. Here the CDR3 DNA reads TGTACCAGCAGTTCCCCCTTCCGTCAGCGGGGTACAAACAATGAGCAGTTCTTC.

This chain links TRBV6-6 with TRBJ1-5; TRBD1 aligns across 9 bases. Germline CDR1 reads MNHNY; CDR2 reads SVGAGI (reference sequence). The CDR3 has 15 residues. V dropped 2 bases and J dropped 6; count of bases not matched to a gene: 5. CDR3 residues: CASSYPGQGSQPQHF. The CDR3 DNA reads as TGTGCCAGCAGTTACCCGGGACAGGGAAGTCAGCCCCAGCATTTT.

The chain couples TRBV29-1 to TRBJ1-2; TRBD1 agrees at 10 bases. V dropped 5 bases and J dropped 8; count of bases not matched to a gene: 11. CDR1 is SQVTM and CDR2 is ANQGSEA in the germline V gene. The CDR3 contains 14 residues. The CDR3 protein is CSVLPGTGATGYTF. The CDR3 nucleotides are TGCAGCGTTCTTCCCGGGACAGGGGCGACGGGCTACACCTTC.

The V gene is TRBV6-1, the J gene TRBJ2-7, with a weak D call TRBD2 (6 bases). Germline CDR1 MNHNS, CDR2 SASEGT. Trimming took 5 bases from V and 2 from J, leaving 19 bases between them. The CDR3 has 16 residues. The chain's CDR3 is CASSFLRGGKAYEQYF. For the CDR3, the DNA is TGTGCCAGCAGTTTTCTTCGAGGAGGGAAGGCCTACGAGCAGTACTTC.

The rearrangement uses TRBV5-1 and TRBJ2-1; 7 nucleotides match TRBD2. The CDR3 extends over 16 amino acids. CDR1 and CDR2 from the germline V gene are SGHRS and YFSETQ. Losses at the gene ends were 4 bases for V and 0 bases for J; bases not matched to a gene: 7. The CDR3 DNA is TGCGCCAGCAGCCTGAGCGGGGAACTCTCCTACAATGAGCAGTTCTTC. Its protein is CASSLSGELSYNEQFF.

The J gene is TRBJ1-1, the V gene TRBV28, with D perhaps TRBD1 (5 bases). CDR3 length: 16 residues. Germline V lookup: CDR1 MDHEN, CDR2 SYDVKM. V was shortened by 3 bases and J by 6 bases, with 20 bases between the two germline ends. The CDR3 protein is CASSLMQGPKGAEAFF. The CDR3 region has the DNA TGTGCCAGCAGTTTGATGCAGGGACCGAAAGGGGCTGAAGCTTTCTTT.

A note on this clonotype: This may arise from a read error, as a much more abundant clone is one base away. V usage is TRBV7-6 and J usage is TRBJ2-5; D is tentatively TRBD1 or TRBD2 (5 bases each). CDR1 SGHVS and CDR2 FNYEAQ come from the germline V gene. V lost 0 bases and J 5 bases, leaving 22 bases between the germline ends. This CDR3 is 18 amino acids long. The CDR3 here is CASSLARELVGLRETQYF. The CDR3 DNA follows: TGTGCCAGCAGCTTAGCTCGGGAACTAGTGGGGCTCAGGGAGACCCAGTACTTC. The full variable domain, in which reference TRBV7-6 and TRBJ2-5 provide the parts outside the CDR3, is GAGVSQSPRYKVTKRGQDVALRCDPISGHVSLYWYRQALGQGPEFLTYFNYEAQQDKSGLPNDRFSAERPEGSISTLTIQRTEQRDSAMYRCASSLARELVGLRETQYFGPGTRLLVL.

The chain is built from TRBV19 and TRBJ1-3, with 9 bases that match TRBD1. The CDR3 covers 12 residues. Unmatched junction bases numbered 2, after V lost 7 bases and J lost 7 bases. Germline CDR1 reads LNHDA; CDR2 reads SQIVND (reference sequence). The CDR3 nucleotides are TGTGCCAGTACCGGACAGGGGAACACCATATATTTT. The encoded protein is CASTGQGNTIYF.

There are a few counts of this clonotype. CDR3 protein: CASSSPGQGAYEQYV. The CDR3, as DNA: TGTGCCAGCAGCTCCCCGGGACAGGGAGCCTACGAGCAGTACGTC. The chain carries TRBV7-9 and TRBJ2-7; 9 nucleotides match TRBD1. The germline V gene has CDR1 SEHNR and CDR2 FQNEAQ (reference sequence). The V gene end was trimmed by 4 bases and the J gene end by 2 bases; junction bases not matched to a gene: 6. This CDR3 comprises 15 residues.

The rearrangement links TRBV2 to TRBJ2-2; 10 nucleotides agree with TRBD1. Losses at the gene ends were 8 bases for V and 3 bases for J; bases not matched to a gene: 3. Germline CDR1 is SNHLY and CDR2 is FYNNEI. The CDR3 runs 14 residues. The CDR3 sequence: CASGDRGDTGELFF. The CDR3 DNA sequence: TGTGCCAGCGGGGACAGGGGAGACACCGGGGAGCTGTTTTTT.

The chain couples TRBV4-1 to TRBJ1-2; D call uncertain. Germline V gene data show CDR1 as MGHRA and CDR2 as YSYEKL. Between the trimmed V and J ends, which lost 0 bases and 6 bases, there was a span of 8 bases. The CDR3 is 13 amino acids. The CDR3 nucleotides read TGCGCCAGCAGCCAAGATTCCGGGGATGGCTACACCTTC. This gives the protein CASSQDSGDGYTF.

This clonotype was observed a few times. The chain couples TRBV7-9 to TRBJ2-3; 10 positions agree with TRBD2. The CDR3 sequence is 15 residues long. Germline assignment: CDR1 SEHNR and CDR2 FQNEAQ (reference sequence). Unmatched junction bases numbered 8, after V lost 5 bases and J lost 6 bases. The CDR3 is CASSRTSGRGDTQYF. The CDR3 DNA is TGTGCCAGCAGCCGGACTAGCGGCCGGGGGGATACGCAGTATTTT.

Comment on this clonotype: At one of its ends the junction is not consistent with the germline gene, which may arise from a read error. V gene TRBV4-3 combines with J gene TRBJ2-1, with TRBD1 matching 11 bases. CDR3 length: 15 amino acids. CDR1 and CDR2 from the germline V gene are LGHNA and YSLEER. CDR3 protein: CASCQTGTGGNEQFF. The CDR3 DNA follows: TGCGCCAGCTGCCAGACCGGGACAGGGGGCAATGAGCAGTTCTTC.

This clonotype appeared a few times. The chain uses TRBV4-1 and TRBJ2-7; D may match TRBD1 or TRBD2 (5 bases each). V was pared by 4 bases and J by 3 bases, with 16 bases between. CDR1 is MGHRA and CDR2 is YSYEKL in the germline V gene. This CDR3 contains 15 residues. CDR3 sequence: CASSRKLERGYEQYV. The CDR3 DNA reads as TGCGCCAGCAGCCGCAAACTAGAGAGGGGCTACGAGCAGTACGTC.

The genes are TRBV5-6 and TRBJ2-5, with 12 bases lining up with TRBD2. This CDR3 has 17 amino acids. Germline values: CDR1 SGHDT, CDR2 YYEEEE. Trimming at V came to 3 bases and at J to 5 bases, leaving 11 bases not matched to a gene. The CDR3 protein is CASSSGLAGPPPETQYF. Here the CDR3 DNA reads TGTGCCAGCAGCTCAGGACTAGCGGGGCCCCCTCCGGAGACCCAGTACTTC. Drawing the rest from reference TRBV5-6 and TRBJ2-5, the complete variable domain is DAGVTQSPTHLIKTRGQQVTLRCSPKSGHDTVSWYQQALGQGPQFIFQYYEEEERQRGNFPDRFSGHQFPNYSSELNVNALLLGDSALYLCASSSGLAGPPPETQYFGPGTRLLVL.